This TCR beta chain was recorded in a study of sequential checkpoint blockade in melanoma. Study details: After both sequences, patients received maintenance nivolumab.

The CDR3 consists of 14 residues. V was pared by 6 bases and J by 0 bases, with 10 bases between. Germline-derived CDR1 and CDR2 are SGHRS and YFSETQ. Libraries were prepared by immunoSEQ multiplex PCR; TCRdb keeps only in-frame clonotypes and omits some of them. The data hold tens of thousands of clones, with approximately 85% observed a single time. As for treatment: randomized to nivolumab then ipilimumab (arm A) or the reverse (arm B). This TCR derives from a human donor with melanoma. The chain combines TRBV5-1 with TRBJ2-1, with a possible D match to TRBD2 (5 bases). Sequenced here: CD8+ T cells sorted from blood (inferred from file names), sampled from a patient given nivolumab and ipilimumab in sequence. CDR3 in DNA: TGCGCCAGCATCCCGGACTTCTCCTACAATGAGCAGTTCTTC. Protein: CASIPDFSYNEQFF.